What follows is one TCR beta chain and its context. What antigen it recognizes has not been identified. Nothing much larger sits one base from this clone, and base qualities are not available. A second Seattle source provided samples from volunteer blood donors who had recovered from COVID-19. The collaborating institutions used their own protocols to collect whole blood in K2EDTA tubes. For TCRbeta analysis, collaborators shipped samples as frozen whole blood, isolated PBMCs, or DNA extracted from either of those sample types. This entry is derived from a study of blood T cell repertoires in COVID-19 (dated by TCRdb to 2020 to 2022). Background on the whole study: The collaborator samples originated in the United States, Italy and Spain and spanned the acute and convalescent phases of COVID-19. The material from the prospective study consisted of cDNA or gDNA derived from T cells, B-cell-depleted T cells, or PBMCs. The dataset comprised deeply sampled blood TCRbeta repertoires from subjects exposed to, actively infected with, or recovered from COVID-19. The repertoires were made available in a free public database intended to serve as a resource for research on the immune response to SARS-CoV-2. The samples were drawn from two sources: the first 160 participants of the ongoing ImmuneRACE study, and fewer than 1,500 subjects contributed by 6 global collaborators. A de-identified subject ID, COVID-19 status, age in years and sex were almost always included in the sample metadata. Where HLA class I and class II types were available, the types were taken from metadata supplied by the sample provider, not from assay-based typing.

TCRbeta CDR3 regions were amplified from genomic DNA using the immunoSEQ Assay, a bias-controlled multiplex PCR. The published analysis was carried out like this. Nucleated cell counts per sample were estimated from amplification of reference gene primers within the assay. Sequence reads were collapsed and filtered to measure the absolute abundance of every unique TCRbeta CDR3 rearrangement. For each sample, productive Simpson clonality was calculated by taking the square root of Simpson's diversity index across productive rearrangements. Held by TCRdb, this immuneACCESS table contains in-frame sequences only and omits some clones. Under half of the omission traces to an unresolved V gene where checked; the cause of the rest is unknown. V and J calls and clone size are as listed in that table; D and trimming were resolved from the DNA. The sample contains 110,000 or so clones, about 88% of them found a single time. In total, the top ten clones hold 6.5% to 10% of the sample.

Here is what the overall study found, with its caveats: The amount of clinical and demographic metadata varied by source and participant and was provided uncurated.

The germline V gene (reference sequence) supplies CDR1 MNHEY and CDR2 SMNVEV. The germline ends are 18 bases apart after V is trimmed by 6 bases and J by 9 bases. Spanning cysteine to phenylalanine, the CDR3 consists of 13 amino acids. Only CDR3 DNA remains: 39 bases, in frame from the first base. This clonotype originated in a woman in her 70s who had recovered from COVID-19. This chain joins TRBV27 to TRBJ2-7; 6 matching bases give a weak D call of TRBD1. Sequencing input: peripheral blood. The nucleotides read TGTGCCAGCAGGTCGGACAGCCGCCTGGGGCAGTACTTC. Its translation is CASRSDSRLGQYF.